The 2 T cell receptor beta chains below were found in one sample sequenced in a study of cytomegalovirus exposure and HLA in healthy donors. Primers included in the PCR were 60 Vbeta and 13 Jbeta primers. Here immunoSEQ multiplex PCR was the method, and the copy in TCRdb shows in-frame clones only, minus some. Of 100,000 or so clones listed, more than 60% are singletons. Sequenced input: PBMCs. The receptor source for this set is a male donor in good health and CMV-seronegative.

This clone was picked up a small number of times. The rearrangement uses TRBV30 and TRBJ1-2; 10 positions agree with TRBD1. V lost 1 base, J lost 4 bases, and 6 bases stayed unmatched. The CDR3 covers 15 residues. The germline gives CDR1 GTSNPN, CDR2 SVGIG (reference sequence). This chain's CDR3 is CAWSAGTGDGYGYTF. The CDR3 nucleotides are TGTGCCTGGAGTGCCGGGACAGGGGATGGCTATGGCTACACCTTC.

This clone occurred a few times. J is TRBJ2-1 and V is TRBV27, with D maybe TRBD1 (5 bases). Trimming shortened V by 8 bases and J by 9 bases, and 23 bases separated the two germline ends. In germline, CDR1 is MNHEY, CDR2 SMNVEV (reference sequence). The CDR3 covers 15 residues. The CDR3 DNA reads TGTGCCAGCTCCCCGTTCCCGCAGGGTTATGGTGAGCAGTTCTTC. Translation: CASSPFPQGYGEQFF.